What follows is one T cell receptor (beta chain) and its context. Antigen unknown. TCRdb keeps only in-frame clones here, not all; method: immunoSEQ multiplex PCR. The table records 250,000 to 300,000 clones, around 93% of them present only once. The entry originates in a study of T cell responses to AZD1222 COVID-19 vaccine. General study results and limits: Clonal diversity was possibly underestimated, and the donors were mostly white British, with more females.

Analyses pooled second doses at about 4 or about 12 weeks. Trimming pared 2 bases from V and 6 bases from J, leaving 17 bases between. CDR1 and CDR2 (germline): MNHEY, SVGAGI. This CDR3 is built from 15 residues. Source: peripheral blood, taken 28 days after the second AZD1222 dose. The rearrangement joins TRBV6-5 to TRBJ2-7, with D tentatively TRBD1 or TRBD2 (6 bases each). The receptor's source is an adult who received the AZD1222 COVID-19 vaccine. Here the CDR3 DNA reads TGTGCCAGCAGTTACCAGGCGCCGGGGGCGGGCGAGCAGTACTTC. It codes for CASSYQAPGAGEQYF.